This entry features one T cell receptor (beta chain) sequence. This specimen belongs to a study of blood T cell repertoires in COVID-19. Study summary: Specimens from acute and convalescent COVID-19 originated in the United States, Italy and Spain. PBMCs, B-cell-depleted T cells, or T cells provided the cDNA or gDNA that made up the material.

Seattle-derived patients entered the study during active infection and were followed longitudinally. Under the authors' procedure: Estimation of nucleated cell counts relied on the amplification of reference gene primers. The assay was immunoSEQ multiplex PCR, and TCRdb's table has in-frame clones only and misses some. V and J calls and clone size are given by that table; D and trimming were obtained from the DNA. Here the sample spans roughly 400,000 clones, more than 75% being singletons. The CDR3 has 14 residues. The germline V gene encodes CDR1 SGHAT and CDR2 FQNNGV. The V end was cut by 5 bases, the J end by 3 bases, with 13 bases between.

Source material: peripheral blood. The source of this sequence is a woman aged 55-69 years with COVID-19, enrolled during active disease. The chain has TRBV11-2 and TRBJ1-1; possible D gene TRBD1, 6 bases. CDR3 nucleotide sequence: TGTGCCAGCAGCCCTCCCCCAGGGGACACTGAAGCTTTCTTT. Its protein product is CASSPPPGDTEAFF. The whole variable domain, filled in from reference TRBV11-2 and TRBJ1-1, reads EAGVAQSPRYKIIEKRQSVAFWCNPISGHATLYWYQQILGQGPKLLIQFQNNGVVDDSQLPKDRFSAERLKGVDSTLKIQPAKLEDSAVYLCASSPPPGDTEAFFGQGTRLTVV.